A selection of T cell receptor beta chains follows, all from one sample in a study of shared clonotypes between healthy human individuals. Some clones are missing from TCRdb's copy, which holds only in-frame ones; the method was immunoSEQ multiplex PCR. The sample shows millions of clones, about 95% of them seen only once. Source material: naive CD8+ T cells sorted from blood. These receptors were taken from a young man in good health. The CDR3 runs from the conserved cysteine through the conserved F or W. A D gene is named only where the DNA matches it firmly. Size values are once, few and many counts, or a class for expanded clones, and some rows have none.

abundance: .
j_gene: TRBJ2-1
d_gene: .
v_gene: TRBV9
CDR3aa: CASSGRENEQFF
CDR3nt: TGTGCCAGCAGCGGAAGAGAGAATGAGCAGTTCTTC

abundance: .
j_gene: TRBJ2-1
d_gene: .
v_gene: TRBV6-5
CDR3aa: CASSYGTVYNEQFF
CDR3nt: TGTGCCAGCAGTTACGGGACTGTCTACAATGAGCAGTTCTTC

abundance: .
j_gene: TRBJ2-7
d_gene: TRBD1
v_gene: TRBV11-2
CDR3aa: CASSLVPGQGYEQYF
CDR3nt: TGTGCCAGCAGCTTAGTGCCGGGACAGGGCTACGAGCAGTACTTC

abundance: .
j_gene: TRBJ2-1
d_gene: .
v_gene: TRBV5-1
CDR3aa: CASSLWLANDEQFF
CDR3nt: TGCGCCAGCAGCTTGTGGCTAGCGAACGATGAGCAGTTCTTC

abundance: .
j_gene: TRBJ1-4
d_gene: .
v_gene: TRBV9
CDR3aa: CASSVGQGNEKLFF
CDR3nt: TGTGCCAGCAGCGTAGGCCAGGGAAACGAAAAACTGTTTTTT

abundance: .
j_gene: TRBJ2-7
d_gene: .
v_gene: TRBV9
CDR3aa: CASSAGEAGLAYEQYF
CDR3nt: TGTGCCAGCAGCGCTGGGGAGGCGGGCCTAGCCTACGAGCAGTACTTC

abundance: .
j_gene: TRBJ2-1
d_gene: TRBD2
v_gene: TRBV6-5
CDR3aa: CASSYSLAEAYNEQFF
CDR3nt: TGTGCCAGCAGTTACTCGCTAGCGGAAGCCTACAATGAGCAGTTCTTC

abundance: .
j_gene: TRBJ2-3
d_gene: .
v_gene: TRBV29-1
CDR3aa: CSTSSTDTQYF
CDR3nt: TGCAGCACCTCCAGCACAGATACGCAGTATTTT

abundance: few
j_gene: TRBJ1-2
d_gene: TRBD1
v_gene: TRBV13
CDR3aa: CASSLRGTGHGYTF
CDR3nt: TGTGCCAGCAGCTTGAGAGGGACAGGCCATGGCTACACCTTC

abundance: .
j_gene: TRBJ2-7
d_gene: .
v_gene: TRBV4-1
CDR3aa: CASSPTTDYEQYF
CDR3nt: TGCGCCAGCAGCCCCACGACTGACTACGAGCAGTACTTC

abundance: .
j_gene: TRBJ2-2
d_gene: TRBD2
v_gene: TRBV29-1
CDR3aa: CSAPGGDTGELFF
CDR3nt: TGCAGCGCCCCGGGAGGGGACACCGGGGAGCTGTTTTTT

abundance: .
j_gene: TRBJ2-2
d_gene: .
v_gene: TRBV7-7
CDR3aa: CASSPRQGPGELFF
CDR3nt: TGTGCTAGCAGCCCCCGTCAGGGCCCCGGGGAGCTGTTTTTT

abundance: .
j_gene: TRBJ2-2
d_gene: TRBD2
v_gene: TRBV7-9
CDR3aa: CASSLTSGRDYTGELFF
CDR3nt: TGTGCCAGCAGCTTAACTAGCGGGAGGGATTACACCGGGGAGCTGTTTTTT

abundance: .
j_gene: TRBJ1-3
d_gene: .
v_gene: TRBV29-1
CDR3aa: CSVRDPGNTIYF
CDR3nt: TGCAGCGTTAGGGACCCTGGAAACACCATATATTTT

abundance: .
j_gene: TRBJ1-3
d_gene: .
v_gene: TRBV30
CDR3aa: CAWLGWGGASTGNTIYF
CDR3nt: TGTGCCTGGCTGGGATGGGGTGGCGCTTCTACTGGAAACACCATATATTTT

abundance: .
j_gene: TRBJ2-2
d_gene: TRBD2
v_gene: TRBV7-6
CDR3aa: CASSPLAGGTGELFF
CDR3nt: TGTGCCAGCAGCCCTCTAGCGGGGGGCACCGGGGAGCTGTTTTTT

abundance: few
j_gene: TRBJ1-2
d_gene: TRBD1
v_gene: TRBV7-9
CDR3aa: CASSDRDGYTF
CDR3nt: TGTGCCAGCAGTGACAGGGATGGCTACACCTTC

abundance: .
j_gene: TRBJ2-3
d_gene: TRBD2
v_gene: TRBV9
CDR3aa: CASSTPSGGASDTQYF
CDR3nt: TGTGCCAGCAGCACTCCTAGCGGGGGGGCCTCAGATACGCAGTATTTT

abundance: .
j_gene: TRBJ1-2
d_gene: .
v_gene: TRBV5-4
CDR3aa: CASSFQGGYGYTF
CDR3nt: TGTGCCAGCAGCTTTCAGGGTGGCTATGGCTACACCTTC

abundance: .
j_gene: TRBJ2-7
d_gene: TRBD1
v_gene: TRBV28
CDR3aa: CASSPTGGTYEQYF
CDR3nt: TGTGCCAGCAGCCCGACAGGGGGAACCTACGAGCAGTACTTC

abundance: .
j_gene: TRBJ2-7
d_gene: .
v_gene: TRBV27
CDR3aa: CASSFQPSSYEQYF
CDR3nt: TGTGCCAGCAGTTTTCAGCCTAGCTCCTACGAGCAGTACTTC

abundance: .
j_gene: TRBJ2-7
d_gene: .
v_gene: TRBV9
CDR3aa: CASSFEDREGYEQYF
CDR3nt: TGTGCCAGCAGCTTCGAGGACAGGGAGGGCTACGAGCAGTACTTC

abundance: .
j_gene: TRBJ1-1
d_gene: TRBD1
v_gene: TRBV6-6
CDR3aa: CASSYTGGDGEAFF
CDR3nt: TGTGCCAGCAGTTACACAGGGGGCGATGGTGAAGCTTTCTTT

abundance: once
j_gene: TRBJ2-7
d_gene: .
v_gene: TRBV10-1
CDR3aa: CASSESSVKPPSYEQYF
CDR3nt: TGCGCCAGCAGTGAGTCTTCAGTGAAACCTCCCTCCTACGAGCAGTACTTC

abundance: .
j_gene: TRBJ2-7
d_gene: .
v_gene: TRBV6-5
CDR3aa: CASSSGPSPPYEQYF
CDR3nt: TGTGCCAGCAGTTCGGGACCTTCCCCGCCCTACGAGCAGTACTTC

abundance: .
j_gene: TRBJ1-4
d_gene: .
v_gene: TRBV30
CDR3aa: CAWSPDPGEKLFF
CDR3nt: TGTGCCTGGAGCCCCGACCCGGGGGAAAAACTGTTTTTT

abundance: .
j_gene: TRBJ2-1
d_gene: TRBD1
v_gene: TRBV5-6
CDR3aa: CASNYRGNNEQFF
CDR3nt: TGTGCCAGCAACTACAGGGGGAACAATGAGCAGTTCTTC